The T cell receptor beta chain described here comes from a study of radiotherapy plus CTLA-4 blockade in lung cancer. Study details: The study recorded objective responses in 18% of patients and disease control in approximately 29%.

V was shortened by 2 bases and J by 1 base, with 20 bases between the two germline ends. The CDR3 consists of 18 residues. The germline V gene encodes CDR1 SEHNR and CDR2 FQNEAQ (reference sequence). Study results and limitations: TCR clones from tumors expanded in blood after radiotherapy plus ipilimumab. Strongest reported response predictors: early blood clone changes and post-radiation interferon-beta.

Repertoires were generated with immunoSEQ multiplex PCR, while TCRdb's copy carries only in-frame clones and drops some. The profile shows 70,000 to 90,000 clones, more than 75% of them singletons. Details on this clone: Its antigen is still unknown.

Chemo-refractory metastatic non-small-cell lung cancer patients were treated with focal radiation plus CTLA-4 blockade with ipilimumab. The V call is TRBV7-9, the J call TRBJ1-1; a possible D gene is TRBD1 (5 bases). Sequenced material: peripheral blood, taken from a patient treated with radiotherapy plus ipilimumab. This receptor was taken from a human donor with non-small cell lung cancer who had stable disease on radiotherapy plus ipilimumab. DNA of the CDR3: TGTGCCAGCAGCTTAATGGGTTGGACAAAGGACGCGAACACTGAAGCTTTCTTT. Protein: CASSLMGWTKDANTEAFF.